This T cell receptor beta chain is from a study of T-cell memory formation after mild COVID-19 (dated by TCRdb to the early 2020s). Background on the whole study: TCR sequence clusters from the two donors were largely donor specific. T-cell clones expanding and contracting after mild COVID-19 in two donors were tracked by longitudinal TCRalpha and TCRbeta repertoire sequencing. The cohort comprised two young, previously healthy adult volunteers, one female and one male.

Ficoll-Paque density gradient centrifugation was used to isolate PBMCs. The reads were generated on an Illumina NovaSeq 6000. cDNA libraries for TCRalpha and TCRbeta were prepared by 5'RACE using constant-segment primers, with sample barcodes and unique molecular identifiers added. RNA was extracted from every sample with Trizol reagent. Library amplification was performed in two PCR steps, and a second sample barcode and Illumina TruSeq adapters were introduced in the second step. Libraries were sequenced on an Illumina NovaSeq with 2 x 150 bp paired-end reads. In the original analysis: Demultiplexing of reads and collapsing into UMI-guided consensus sequences were performed with migec v1.2.7. Using mixcr v2.1.11, UMI consensuses were aligned to TRA and TRB V and J templates and then assembled into clonotypes. A clonotype was counted as expanded or contracted only if both edgeR and NoisET called the change significant, with noise models trained on biological replicates. For edgeR calls, a false discovery rate-adjusted p below 0.01 and a log2 fold-change threshold of 1 were applied. As an exploratory analysis of dynamics, max-normalized trajectories of the 1000 most abundant clonotypes were examined by PCA with hierarchical clustering. Separately sequenced CD4+ and CD8+ repertoires were used to assign the CD4 or CD8 phenotype of responding clones. The public reads were reprocessed in TCRdb via fastp at Q25 and MiXCR, keeping in-frame beta chains. Rows are combined by CDR3 protein, so each entry shows the most common genes and DNA. In this record, the V and J calls reflect TCRdb's handling and not the investigators' own analysis. The sample yields about 7,000 distinct CDR3 sequences; approximately 33% were counted once. Of the sample, 50% to 60% falls within the top ten clones.

A remark on this clonotype: The antigen it binds to is not known. Base-call qualities are not available, and no considerably larger clone is one nucleotide away.

Overall results and qualifications from the work: Some responding clones were detected in pre-infection memory, suggesting pre-existing cross-reactive memory T cells joined the SARS-CoV-2 response. Whether the second-wave clones peaking on day 37 were SARS-CoV-2 specific was not confirmed. The study included only a couple of mild cases, and larger cohorts that include severe cases with pre-infection samples were judged to be necessary. Clones contracting from day 15 to 85 had balanced CD4/CD8 phenotypes, while a second wave expanding from day 15 to 37 was biased towards CD4+. Contracting CD4+ clones were found mainly in CM and EM memory subsets, while CD8+ clones were enriched in EMRA.

The CDR3 has 13 amino acids, counting the end cysteine and phenylalanine. Only CDR3 DNA remains: 39 bases, in frame from the first base. The germline V gene encodes CDR1 DFQATT and CDR2 SNEGSKA (reference sequence). After removal of 5 bases from V and 4 bases from J, the junction retains 7 bases not matched to a gene. The sequenced sample was PBMCs or a T cell subset sorted from them (not recorded which). The chain is assembled from TRBV20-1 and TRBJ2-5, with 7 bases aligning to TRBD1. The receptor was isolated from an adult woman who had mild COVID-19 (a few samples of this study predate the infection). The sample titles of this study are shuffled in the database, so cell type and time point are left out; the donor was told from shared clones. CDR3 reads: CSAPGTVTETQYF. The DNA sequence is as follows: TGCAGTGCTCCCGGGACAGTAACAGAGACCCAGTACTTC.